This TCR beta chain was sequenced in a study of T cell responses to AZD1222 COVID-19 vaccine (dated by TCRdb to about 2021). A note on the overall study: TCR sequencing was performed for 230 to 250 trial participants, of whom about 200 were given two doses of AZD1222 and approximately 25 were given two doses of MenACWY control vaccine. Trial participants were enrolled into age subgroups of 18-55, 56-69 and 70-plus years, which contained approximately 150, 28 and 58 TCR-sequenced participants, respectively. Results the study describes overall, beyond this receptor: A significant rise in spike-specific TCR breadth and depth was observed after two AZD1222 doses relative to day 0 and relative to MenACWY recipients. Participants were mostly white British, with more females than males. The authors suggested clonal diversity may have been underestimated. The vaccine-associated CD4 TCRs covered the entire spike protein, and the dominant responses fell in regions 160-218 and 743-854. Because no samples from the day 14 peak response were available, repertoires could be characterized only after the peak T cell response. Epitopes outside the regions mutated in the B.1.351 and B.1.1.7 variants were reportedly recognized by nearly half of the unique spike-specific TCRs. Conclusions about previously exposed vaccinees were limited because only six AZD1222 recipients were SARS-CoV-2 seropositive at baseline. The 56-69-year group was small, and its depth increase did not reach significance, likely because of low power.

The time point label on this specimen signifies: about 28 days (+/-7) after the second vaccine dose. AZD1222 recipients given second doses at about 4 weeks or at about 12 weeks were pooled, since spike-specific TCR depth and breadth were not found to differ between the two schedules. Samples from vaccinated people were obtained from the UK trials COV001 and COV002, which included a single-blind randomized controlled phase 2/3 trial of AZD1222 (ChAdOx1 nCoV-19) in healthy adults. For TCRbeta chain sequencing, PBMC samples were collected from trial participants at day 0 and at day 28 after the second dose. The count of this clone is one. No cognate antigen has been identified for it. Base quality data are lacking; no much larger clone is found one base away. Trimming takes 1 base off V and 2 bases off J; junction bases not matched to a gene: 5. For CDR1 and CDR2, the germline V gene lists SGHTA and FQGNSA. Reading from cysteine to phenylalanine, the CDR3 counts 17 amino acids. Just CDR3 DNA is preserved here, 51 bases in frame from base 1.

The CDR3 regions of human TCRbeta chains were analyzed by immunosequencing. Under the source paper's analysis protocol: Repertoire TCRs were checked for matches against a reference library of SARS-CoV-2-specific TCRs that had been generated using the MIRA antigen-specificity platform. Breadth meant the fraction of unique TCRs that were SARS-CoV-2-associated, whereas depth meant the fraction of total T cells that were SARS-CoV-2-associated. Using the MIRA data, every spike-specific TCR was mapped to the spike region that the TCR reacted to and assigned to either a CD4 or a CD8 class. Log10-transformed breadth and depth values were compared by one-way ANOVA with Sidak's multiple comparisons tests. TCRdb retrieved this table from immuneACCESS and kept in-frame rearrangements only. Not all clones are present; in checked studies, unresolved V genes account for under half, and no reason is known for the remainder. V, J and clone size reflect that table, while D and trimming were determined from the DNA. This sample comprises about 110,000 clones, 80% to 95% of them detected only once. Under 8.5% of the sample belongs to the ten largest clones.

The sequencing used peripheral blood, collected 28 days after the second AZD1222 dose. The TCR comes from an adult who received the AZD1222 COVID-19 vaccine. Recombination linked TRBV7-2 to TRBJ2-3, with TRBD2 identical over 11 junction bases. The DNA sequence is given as TGTGCCAGCAGCTTAGGCCTAGCGGGGGGCTCCACAGATACGCAGTATTTT. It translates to CASSLGLAGGSTDTQYF.